Included here is one T cell receptor (beta chain) sequence, with context. The antigen remains undetermined. The sample originates from a study of T cells after yellow fever vaccination. Making TCR cDNA involved 5'RACE template switching, which added UMIs and a universal primer site. TCRdb used MiXCR to reprocess the 5' RACE reads, holding one entry per CDR3 protein. The sample lists approximately 330,000 distinct CDR3 sequences, approximately 12% occurring once. CDR3 size: 14 residues. V lost 3 bases and J lost 0, with 6 bases in between. Germline V gene sequence: CDR1 SEHNR, CDR2 FQNEAQ (reference sequence). Study-wide findings and caveats: Abundant contaminating clonotypes from the bulk population could appear in FACS-sorted repertoires. A weaker secondary response peaked on day 5, the primary on day 15.

This rearrangement joins TRBV7-9 to TRBJ2-1; D not resolved. Material: CD4+ T cells sorted from PBMCs, obtained 15 days after the yellow fever booster vaccination. This clonotype originated in a young man who received the YFV17D yellow fever vaccine. The CDR3 here is CASSLAPSYNEQFF. DNA of the CDR3: TGTGCCAGCAGCTTGGCTCCCTCCTACAATGAGCAGTTCTTC.